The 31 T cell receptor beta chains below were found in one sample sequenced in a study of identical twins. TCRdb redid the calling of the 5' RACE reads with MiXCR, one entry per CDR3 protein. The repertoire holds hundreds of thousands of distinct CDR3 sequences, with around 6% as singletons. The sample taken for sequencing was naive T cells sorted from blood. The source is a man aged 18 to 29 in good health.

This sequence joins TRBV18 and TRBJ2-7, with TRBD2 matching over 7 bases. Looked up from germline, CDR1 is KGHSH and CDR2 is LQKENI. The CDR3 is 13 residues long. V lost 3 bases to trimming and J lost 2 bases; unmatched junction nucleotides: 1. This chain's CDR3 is CASSPTSPYEQYF. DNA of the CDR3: TGTGCCAGCTCACCGACTAGCCCCTACGAGCAGTACTTC.

The CDR3 reads CATSRVPITGNEQFF. CDR3 DNA: TGTGCCACCAGCAGAGTACCCATTACGGGGAATGAGCAGTTCTTC. V gene TRBV15 combines with J gene TRBJ2-1; D might be TRBD2 (5 bases). This CDR3 region has 15 residues. The V end was cut by 1 base, the J end by 7 bases, with 14 bases between. Per the germline V gene, CDR1 is LNHNV and CDR2 is YYDKDF (reference sequence).

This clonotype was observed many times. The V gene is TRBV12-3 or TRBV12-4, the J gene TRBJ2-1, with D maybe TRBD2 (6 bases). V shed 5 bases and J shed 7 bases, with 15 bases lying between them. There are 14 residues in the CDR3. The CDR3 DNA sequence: TGTGCCAGCAGTCCGCCGGGACTCCAGAATGAGCAGTTCTTC. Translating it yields CASSPPGLQNEQFF.

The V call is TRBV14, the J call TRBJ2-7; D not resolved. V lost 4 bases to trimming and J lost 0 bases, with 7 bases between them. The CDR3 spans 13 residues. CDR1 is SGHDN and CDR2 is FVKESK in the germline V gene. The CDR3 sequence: CASSLKNSYEQYF. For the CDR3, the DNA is TGTGCCAGCAGCCTTAAGAACTCCTACGAGCAGTACTTC.

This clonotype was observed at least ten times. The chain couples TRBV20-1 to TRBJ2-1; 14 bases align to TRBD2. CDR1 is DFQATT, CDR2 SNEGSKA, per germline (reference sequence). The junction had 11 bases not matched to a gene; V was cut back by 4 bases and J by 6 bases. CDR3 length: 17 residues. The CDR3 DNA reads TGCAGTGCTACGAGCCCGACTAGCGGGAGGGCCAGCAATGAGCAGTTCTTC. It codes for CSATSPTSGRASNEQFF.

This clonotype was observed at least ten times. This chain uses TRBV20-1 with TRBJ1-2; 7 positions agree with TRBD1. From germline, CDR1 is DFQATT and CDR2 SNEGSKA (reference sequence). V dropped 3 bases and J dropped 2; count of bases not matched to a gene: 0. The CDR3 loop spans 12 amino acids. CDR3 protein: CSARTGNYGYTF. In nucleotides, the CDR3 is TGCAGTGCTAGGACAGGGAACTATGGCTACACCTTC.

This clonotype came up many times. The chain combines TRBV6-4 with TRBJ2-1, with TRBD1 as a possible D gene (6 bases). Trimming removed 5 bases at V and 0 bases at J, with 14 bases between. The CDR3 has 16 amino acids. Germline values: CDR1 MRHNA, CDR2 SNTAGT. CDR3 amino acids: CASSFTGMSSYNEQFF. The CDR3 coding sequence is TGTGCCAGCAGTTTCACAGGGATGAGCTCCTACAATGAGCAGTTCTTC.

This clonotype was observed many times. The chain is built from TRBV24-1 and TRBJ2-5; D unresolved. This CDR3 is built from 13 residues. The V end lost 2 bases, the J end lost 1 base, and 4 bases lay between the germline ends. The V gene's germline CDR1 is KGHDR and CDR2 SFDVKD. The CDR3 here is CATSDSSQETQYF. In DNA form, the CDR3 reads TGTGCCACCAGTGATTCTTCCCAAGAGACCCAGTACTTC.

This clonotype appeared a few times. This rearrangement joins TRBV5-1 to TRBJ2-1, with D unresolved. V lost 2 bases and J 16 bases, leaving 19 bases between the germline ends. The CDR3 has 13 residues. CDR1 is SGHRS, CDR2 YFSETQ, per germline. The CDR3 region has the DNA TGCGCCAGCAGCTTAGCCCCCGGAGAGTTTCGATTCTTC. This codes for CASSLAPGEFRFF.

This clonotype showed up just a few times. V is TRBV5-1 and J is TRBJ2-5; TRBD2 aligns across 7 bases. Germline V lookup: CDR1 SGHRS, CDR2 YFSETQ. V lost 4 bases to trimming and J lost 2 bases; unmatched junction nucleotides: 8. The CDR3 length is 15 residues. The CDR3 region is CASSPAGGSQETQYF. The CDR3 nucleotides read TGCGCCAGCAGCCCAGCCGGGGGGTCTCAAGAGACCCAGTACTTC.

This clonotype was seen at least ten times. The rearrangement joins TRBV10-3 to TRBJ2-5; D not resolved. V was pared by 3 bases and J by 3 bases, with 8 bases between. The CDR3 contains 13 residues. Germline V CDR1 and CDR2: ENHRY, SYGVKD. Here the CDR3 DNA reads TGTGCCATCAGTGATTTAGGAGAAGAGACCCAGTACTTC. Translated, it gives CAISDLGEETQYF.

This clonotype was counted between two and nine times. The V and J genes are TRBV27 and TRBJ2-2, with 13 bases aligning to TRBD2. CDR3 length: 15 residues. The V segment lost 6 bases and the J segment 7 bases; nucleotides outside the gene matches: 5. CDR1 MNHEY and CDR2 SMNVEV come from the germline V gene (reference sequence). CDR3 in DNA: TGTGCCAGCAGACCCTGGACTAGCGGGGGCGGGGAGCTGTTTTTT. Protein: CASRPWTSGGGELFF.

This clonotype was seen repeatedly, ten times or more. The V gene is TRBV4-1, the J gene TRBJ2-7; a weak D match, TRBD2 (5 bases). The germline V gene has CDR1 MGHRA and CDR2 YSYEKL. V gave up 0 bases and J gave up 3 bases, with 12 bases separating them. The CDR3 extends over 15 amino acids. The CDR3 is CASSQDRGLLYEQYF. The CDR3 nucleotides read TGCGCCAGCAGCCAAGATAGAGGACTCCTCTACGAGCAGTACTTC.

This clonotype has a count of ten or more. CDR3 region: CASSLPGLPGLGQFF. The DNA for the CDR3 is TGTGCCAGCAGTCTGCCGGGACTACCGGGACTCGGGCAGTTCTTC. The rearrangement uses TRBV12-3 or TRBV12-4 and TRBJ2-1; 7 positions match TRBD2. This CDR3 is 15 amino acids long. After removal of 5 bases from V and 12 bases from J, the junction contained 16 bases not matched to a gene.

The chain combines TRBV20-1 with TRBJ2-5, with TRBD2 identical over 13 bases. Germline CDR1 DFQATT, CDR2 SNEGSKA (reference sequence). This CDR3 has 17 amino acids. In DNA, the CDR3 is TGCAGCGCTTGGGTCGGAGTGGGACTAGCGGGAAGAGAGACCCAGTACTTC. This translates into CSAWVGVGLAGRETQYF.

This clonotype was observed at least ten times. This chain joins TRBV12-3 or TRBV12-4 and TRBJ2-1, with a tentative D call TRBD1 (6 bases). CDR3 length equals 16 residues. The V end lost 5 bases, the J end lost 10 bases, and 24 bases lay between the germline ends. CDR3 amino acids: CASSPQTGVGLREQFF. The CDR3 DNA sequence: TGTGCCAGCAGTCCCCAGACAGGCGTGGGATTGAGAGAGCAGTTCTTC.

CDR3 sequence reads: CASQRFGLFF. CDR3 sequence (DNA): TGTGCCAGCCAACGGTTCGGACTGTTTTTT. The rearrangement links TRBV18 to TRBJ1-4; D gene ambiguous. V was shortened by 8 bases and J by 13 bases, with 11 bases between the two germline ends. The CDR3 totals 10 residues. CDR1 is KGHSH, CDR2 LQKENI, per germline.

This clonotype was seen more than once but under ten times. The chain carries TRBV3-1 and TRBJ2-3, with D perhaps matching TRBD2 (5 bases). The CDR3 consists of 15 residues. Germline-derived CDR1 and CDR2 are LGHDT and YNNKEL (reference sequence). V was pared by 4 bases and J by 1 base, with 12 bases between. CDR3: CASSPTRRGTDTQYF. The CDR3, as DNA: TGTGCCAGCAGCCCTACGCGGCGGGGCACAGATACGCAGTATTTT.

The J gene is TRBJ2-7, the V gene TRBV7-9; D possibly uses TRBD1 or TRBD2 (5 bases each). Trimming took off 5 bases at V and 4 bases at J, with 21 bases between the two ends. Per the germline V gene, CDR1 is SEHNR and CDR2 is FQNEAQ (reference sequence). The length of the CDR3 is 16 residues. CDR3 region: CASSAAGTRPGYEQYF. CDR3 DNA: TGTGCCAGCAGCGCCGCCGGGACCAGACCTGGGTACGAGCAGTACTTC.

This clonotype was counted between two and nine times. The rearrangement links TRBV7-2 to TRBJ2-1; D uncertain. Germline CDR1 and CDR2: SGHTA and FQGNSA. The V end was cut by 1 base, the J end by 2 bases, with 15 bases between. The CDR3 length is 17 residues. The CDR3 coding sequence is TGTGCCAGCAGCTTAGTTGCACAGCTCCAACCCTACAATGAGCAGTTCTTC. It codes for CASSLVAQLQPYNEQFF. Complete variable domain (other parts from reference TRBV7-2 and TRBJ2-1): GAGVSQSPSNKVTEKGKDVELRCDPISGHTALYWYRQSLGQGLEFLIYFQGNSAPDKSGLPSDRFSAERTGGSVSTLTIQRTQQEDSAVYLCASSLVAQLQPYNEQFFGPGTRLTVL.

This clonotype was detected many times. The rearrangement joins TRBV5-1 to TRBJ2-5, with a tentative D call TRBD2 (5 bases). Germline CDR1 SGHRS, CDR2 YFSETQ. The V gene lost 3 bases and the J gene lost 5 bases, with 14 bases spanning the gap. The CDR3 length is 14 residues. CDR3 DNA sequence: TGCGCCAGCAGCTCTAGCTTCGGGCAGGAGACCCAGTACTTC. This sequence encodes CASSSSFGQETQYF. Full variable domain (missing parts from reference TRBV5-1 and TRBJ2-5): KAGVTQTPRYLIKTRGQQVTLSCSPISGHRSVSWYQQTPGQGLQFLFEYFSETQRNKGNFPGRFSGRQFSNSRSEMNVSTLELGDSALYLCASSSSFGQETQYFGPGTRLLVL.

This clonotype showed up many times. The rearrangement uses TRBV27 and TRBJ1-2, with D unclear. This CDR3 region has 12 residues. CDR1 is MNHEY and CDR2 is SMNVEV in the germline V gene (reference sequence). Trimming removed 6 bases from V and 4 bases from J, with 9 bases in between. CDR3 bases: TGTGCCAGCAGGTCGGCGGTCTATGGCTACACCTTC. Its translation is CASRSAVYGYTF.

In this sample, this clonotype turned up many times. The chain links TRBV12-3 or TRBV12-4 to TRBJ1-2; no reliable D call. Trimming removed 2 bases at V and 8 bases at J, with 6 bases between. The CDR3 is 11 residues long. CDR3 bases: TGTGCCAGCAGTTTATTCGGGGGCTACACCTTC. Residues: CASSLFGGYTF.

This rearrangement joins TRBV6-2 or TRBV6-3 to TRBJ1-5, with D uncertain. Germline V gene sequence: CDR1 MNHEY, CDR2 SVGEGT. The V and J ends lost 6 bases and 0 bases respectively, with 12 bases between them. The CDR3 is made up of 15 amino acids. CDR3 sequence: CASRQTENSNQPQHF. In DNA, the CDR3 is TGTGCCAGCAGGCAGACCGAGAATAGCAATCAGCCCCAGCATTTT.

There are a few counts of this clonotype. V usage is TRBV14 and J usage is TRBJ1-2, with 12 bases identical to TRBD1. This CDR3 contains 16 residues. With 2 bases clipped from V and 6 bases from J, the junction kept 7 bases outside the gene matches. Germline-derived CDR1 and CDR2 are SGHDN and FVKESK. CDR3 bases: TGTGCCAGCAGCCAACCCGGGACAGGGGGCGTCGATGGCTACACCTTC. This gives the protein CASSQPGTGGVDGYTF.

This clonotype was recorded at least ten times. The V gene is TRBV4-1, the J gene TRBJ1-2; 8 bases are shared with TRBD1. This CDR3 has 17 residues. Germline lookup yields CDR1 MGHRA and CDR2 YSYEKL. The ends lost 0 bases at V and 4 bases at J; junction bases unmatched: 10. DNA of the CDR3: TGCGCCAGCAGCCAAGATGATAGATGGACAGGGCGCTATGGCTACACCTTC. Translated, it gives CASSQDDRWTGRYGYTF.

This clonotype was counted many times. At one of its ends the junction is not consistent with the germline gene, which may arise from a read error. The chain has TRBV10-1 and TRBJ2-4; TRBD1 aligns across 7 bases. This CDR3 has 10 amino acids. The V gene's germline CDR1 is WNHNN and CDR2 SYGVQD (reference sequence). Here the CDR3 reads CASSPDRSNF. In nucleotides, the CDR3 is TGCGCCAGCAGCCCGGACAGGAGTAACTTC.

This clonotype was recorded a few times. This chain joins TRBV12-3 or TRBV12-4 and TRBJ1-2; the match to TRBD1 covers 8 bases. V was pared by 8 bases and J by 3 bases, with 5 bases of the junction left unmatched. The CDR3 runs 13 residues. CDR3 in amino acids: CASHRQGYYGYTF. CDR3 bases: TGTGCCAGCCACAGACAGGGGTACTATGGCTACACCTTC.

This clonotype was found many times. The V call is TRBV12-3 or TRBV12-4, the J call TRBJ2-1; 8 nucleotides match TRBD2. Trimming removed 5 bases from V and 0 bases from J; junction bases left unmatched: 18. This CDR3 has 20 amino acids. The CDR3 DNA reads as TGTGCCAGCAGTCCGGCACTAGCGGTAACGTGGTATAGCTCCTACAATGAGCAGTTCTTC. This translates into CASSPALAVTWYSSYNEQFF.

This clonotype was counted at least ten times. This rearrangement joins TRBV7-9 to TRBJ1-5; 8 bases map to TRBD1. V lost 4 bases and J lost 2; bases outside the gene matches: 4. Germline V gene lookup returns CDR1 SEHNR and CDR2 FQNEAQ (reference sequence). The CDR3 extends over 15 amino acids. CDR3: CASSSTTGGNQPQHF. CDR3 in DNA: TGTGCCAGCAGCTCAACGACAGGGGGCAATCAGCCCCAGCATTTT. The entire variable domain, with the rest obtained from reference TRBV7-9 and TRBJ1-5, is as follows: DTGVSQNPRHKITKRGQNVTFRCDPISEHNRLYWYRQTLGQGPEFLTYFQNEAQLEKSRLLSDRFSAERPKGSFSTLEIQRTEQGDSAMYLCASSSTTGGNQPQHFGDGTRLSIL.

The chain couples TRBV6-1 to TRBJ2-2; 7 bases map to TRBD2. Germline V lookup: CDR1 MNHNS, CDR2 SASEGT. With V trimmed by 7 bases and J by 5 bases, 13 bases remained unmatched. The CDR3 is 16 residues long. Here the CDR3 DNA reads TGTGCCAGCACCCGAGGGGCTAGCGGTTGGACCGGGGAGCTGTTTTTT. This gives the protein CASTRGASGWTGELFF.